This entry concerns a single T cell receptor beta chain. This sample was taken from a study of control samples from healthy donors and cancer patients. Sequencing was performed with immunoSEQ multiplex PCR; in TCRdb, only in-frame clones are kept and a portion is missing. The sample contains 350,000 to 450,000 clones, 80% to 95% of which appear only once. Sequenced material: PBMCs. The receptor was isolated from a man aged 40-55 years with head and neck cancer.

CDR3 in amino acids: CAISESTWGQGADNEQFF. The CDR3 DNA sequence: TGTGCCATCAGTGAGTCGACTTGGGGACAGGGGGCGGACAATGAGCAGTTCTTC. The V and J genes are TRBV10-3 and TRBJ2-1; the match to TRBD1 covers 12 bases. Germline V gene lookup returns CDR1 ENHRY and CDR2 SYGVKD. Trimming removed 0 bases from V and 5 bases from J; junction bases left unmatched: 8. CDR3 length: 18 amino acids.